This is a list of T cell receptor beta chains from one sample in a study of CD8 T cells in Susac syndrome. TCRdb re-derived calls from the immunoSEQ multiplex PCR reads in MiXCR, one entry per CDR3 protein. This sample carries fewer than 350,000 distinct CDR3 sequences, approximately 85% of them seen once, and the ten largest clones take around 0.21%. Sequencing used CD8+ T cells from PBMCs. The receptors shown here come from a human donor with multiple sclerosis. CDR3s include the opening cysteine and the closing phenylalanine or tryptophan. D genes are given only for firm matches. Where a row states a size, it is once, few, many or the class of an expanded clone; other rows omit it.

DNA: TGTGCCAGCAGTTACCTGTATACAGCGTCGTACGAGCAGTACTTC; CDR3: CASSYLYTASYEQYF; V: TRBV6-2/TRBV6-3; J: TRBJ2-7; D: NA; size: NA
DNA: TGTGCCAGCAGTTACGGGACAAGTTGGACGCAGTACTTC; CDR3: CASSYGTSWTQYF; V: TRBV27; J: TRBJ2-7; D: NA; size: NA
DNA: TGTGCCAGCAGGGCAGGGGACGAGCAGTACTTC; CDR3: CASRAGDEQYF; V: TRBV12-3/TRBV12-4; J: TRBJ2-7; D: NA; size: few
DNA: TGTGCCAGCAGCCACCCCGGCGCGGGGGCTCACGAAGAGCAGTACTTC; CDR3: CASSHPGAGAHEEQYF; V: TRBV9; J: TRBJ2-7; D: NA; size: NA
DNA: TGCGCCAGCAGCCCCCTTGGAGGGAGCTCCTACGAGCAGTACTTC; CDR3: CASSPLGGSSYEQYF; V: TRBV10-1; J: TRBJ2-7; D: NA; size: NA
DNA: TGTGCCAGCAGTTACTCGAATAGGGGAGGGCCCGGGGAGCTGTTTTTT; CDR3: CASSYSNRGGPGELFF; V: TRBV6-5; J: TRBJ2-2; D: TRBD2; size: NA
DNA: TGTGCCAGCAGTCCCCGGGACAACCTTCTCCACTATGGCTACACCTTC; CDR3: CASSPRDNLLHYGYTF; V: TRBV28; J: TRBJ1-2; D: NA; size: NA
DNA: TGCGCCAGCAGCCAAGGCCGCGGGAGCTCTGGAAACACCATATATTTT; CDR3: CASSQGRGSSGNTIYF; V: TRBV4-3; J: TRBJ1-3; D: NA; size: NA
DNA: TGTGCCAGCACCCCCAGGGGGCCCTACGAGCAGTACTTC; CDR3: CASTPRGPYEQYF; V: TRBV7-6; J: TRBJ2-7; D: TRBD1; size: NA
DNA: TGTGCCAGCAGCTTACCCCTGGGACGGGTCTATGGCTACACCTTC; CDR3: CASSLPLGRVYGYTF; V: TRBV11-2; J: TRBJ1-2; D: NA; size: NA
DNA: TGTGCCAGCAGCTTTTACAGCAAGTATAGCAATCAGCCCCAGCATTTT; CDR3: CASSFYSKYSNQPQHF; V: TRBV5-6; J: TRBJ1-5; D: NA; size: NA
DNA: TGTGCCAGCAGTTACTTAACTCGCGGGAGTCGCACAGATACGCAGTATTTT; CDR3: CASSYLTRGSRTDTQYF; V: TRBV6-2/TRBV6-3; J: TRBJ2-3; D: TRBD2; size: NA
DNA: TGCGCCAGCAGCTTGGGGGACAGGGAACACAACAATGAGCAGTTCTTC; CDR3: CASSLGDREHNNEQFF; V: TRBV5-1; J: TRBJ2-1; D: TRBD1; size: NA
DNA: TGTGCCAGTAGTGAGCTTAGCAATGAGCAGTTCTTC; CDR3: CASSELSNEQFF; V: TRBV19; J: TRBJ2-1; D: NA; size: few
DNA: TGCGCCAGCAGCCGTCGCTTTTTGGGGGTGGCGATTAACTATGGCTACACCTTC; CDR3: CASSRRFLGVAINYGYTF; V: TRBV5-1; J: TRBJ1-2; D: NA; size: NA
DNA: TGTGCCAGCAGCTTAGCTGGGGGACCCGGGGAGCTGTTTTTT; CDR3: CASSLAGGPGELFF; V: TRBV7-9; J: TRBJ2-2; D: NA; size: once
DNA: TGTGCCAGCAGTCGGGCGAGCCGCTTCTCTGGGGCCAACGTCCTGACTTTC; CDR3: CASSRASRFSGANVLTF; V: TRBV6-1; J: TRBJ2-6; D: NA; size: NA
DNA: TGTGCCAGCAGCGAGGGAGGGGACACTGAAGCTTTCTTT; CDR3: CASSEGGDTEAFF; V: TRBV9; J: TRBJ1-1; D: NA; size: NA
DNA: TGTGCCAGCAATTCGCGTCGGGGGGTTGGGACTGAAGCTTTCTTT; CDR3: CASNSRRGVGTEAFF; V: TRBV12-3/TRBV12-4; J: TRBJ1-1; D: NA; size: once
DNA: TGCGCCAGCAGCCAAGCTGATAGGAGCACAGATACGCAGTATTTT; CDR3: CASSQADRSTDTQYF; V: TRBV4-3; J: TRBJ2-3; D: NA; size: NA
DNA: TGTGCCAGCAGTTTAGTTGGGGACAATTTTGAGCAGTTCTTC; CDR3: CASSLVGDNFEQFF; V: TRBV28; J: TRBJ2-1; D: NA; size: NA
DNA: TGTGCCAGCAAAATGAGCTCCTACGAGCAGTACTTC; CDR3: CASKMSSYEQYF; V: TRBV2; J: TRBJ2-7; D: NA; size: few
DNA: TGTGCCAGCAGCCAAGGAAGCGGCTCCTACAATGAGCAGTTCTTC; CDR3: CASSQGSGSYNEQFF; V: TRBV4-3; J: TRBJ2-1; D: NA; size: NA
DNA: TGTGCCTGGAGAGCTCTAGCGGGAGGGTACAATGAGCAGTTCTTC; CDR3: CAWRALAGGYNEQFF; V: TRBV30; J: TRBJ2-1; D: TRBD2; size: NA
DNA: TGTGCCAGCAGCCAAGATCGAGGGCAGGGGATCCACGAGCAGTACTTC; CDR3: CASSQDRGQGIHEQYF; V: TRBV3-1; J: TRBJ2-7; D: NA; size: NA
DNA: TGTGCCAGCAGCCCTCTCTCTAGCCGGATTTTAGCGGGCAGCCACAATGAGCAGTTCTTC; CDR3: CASSPLSSRILAGSHNEQFF; V: TRBV7-6; J: TRBJ2-1; D: TRBD2; size: once
DNA: TGTGCCAGTAAGGTCCCCGGGGCCTTGATCTTC; CDR3: CASKVPGALIF; V: TRBV19; J: TRBJ2-1; D: NA; size: NA
DNA: TGTGCCAGCAGCTTGGTACTAGCGGCCTACAATGAGCAGTTCTTC; CDR3: CASSLVLAAYNEQFF; V: TRBV5-6; J: TRBJ2-1; D: TRBD2; size: NA
DNA: TGCAGTGCTAAGCCTGCCGGGTACTCCTACGAGCAGTACTTC; CDR3: CSAKPAGYSYEQYF; V: TRBV20-1; J: TRBJ2-7; D: NA; size: NA
DNA: TGCAGCGTCGGGACCGGGTTCAATGAGCAGTTCTTC; CDR3: CSVGTGFNEQFF; V: TRBV29-1; J: TRBJ2-1; D: NA; size: NA
DNA: TGTGCCAGCAGCTTGGCGACAGACCTTCTAATTGCCTACGAGCAGTACTTC; CDR3: CASSLATDLLIAYEQYF; V: TRBV5-5; J: TRBJ2-7; D: NA; size: NA
DNA: TGTGCCAGCAGTTTGGTCTTAGCTGGGCACTACGAGCAGTACTTC; CDR3: CASSLVLAGHYEQYF; V: TRBV27; J: TRBJ2-7; D: NA; size: NA
DNA: TGTGCCAGTACCACTCCCGAGACAGATACGCAGTATTTT; CDR3: CASTTPETDTQYF; V: TRBV19; J: TRBJ2-3; D: NA; size: NA
DNA: TGTGCCAGCAGCCACCACGAGCAGTACTTC; CDR3: CASSHHEQYF; V: TRBV28; J: TRBJ2-7; D: NA; size: NA
DNA: TGTGCCAGCAGCTTCGACTACAGCACAGATACGCAGTATTTT; CDR3: CASSFDYSTDTQYF; V: TRBV7-9; J: TRBJ2-3; D: NA; size: NA
DNA: TGTGCCAGCAGCCAAGATACGCAGTATTTT; CDR3: CASSQDTQYF; V: TRBV7-9; J: TRBJ2-3; D: NA; size: few
DNA: TGTGCCAGCAGCCAACCTCGACAGTTAGCCTACACCTTC; CDR3: CASSQPRQLAYTF; V: TRBV3-1; J: TRBJ1-2; D: NA; size: NA
DNA: TGTGCCAGCAGTTCTCCCCTGCGGCCACCCTCCTACGAGCAGTACTTC; CDR3: CASSSPLRPPSYEQYF; V: TRBV28; J: TRBJ2-7; D: NA; size: NA
DNA: TGTGCCAGCAGCTTAGATCCTTTCAGCTCCTACAATGAGCAGTTCTTC; CDR3: CASSLDPFSSYNEQFF; V: TRBV7-8; J: TRBJ2-1; D: NA; size: NA
DNA: TGTGCCAGCAGCTTAGCTTCTAGCCGTTACAATGAGCAGTTCTTC; CDR3: CASSLASSRYNEQFF; V: TRBV11-1; J: TRBJ2-1; D: NA; size: NA
DNA: TGTGCCACCAGCAGGGCCACAGGGGGCGGTGGCGAGACCCAGTACTTC; CDR3: CATSRATGGGGETQYF; V: TRBV15; J: TRBJ2-5; D: TRBD1; size: once
DNA: TGTGCCAGCCGGGAGTCTGGGGCCAACGTCCTGACTTTC; CDR3: CASRESGANVLTF; V: TRBV5-6; J: TRBJ2-6; D: NA; size: NA